This T cell receptor beta chain was identified during a study of early T cells in non-severe SARS-CoV-2 infection. Background on the study: Sequenced bulk RNA came from whole blood that was unsorted, and chains were unpaired.

Unique molecular identifiers (one per individual cDNA molecule) were attached. TCRdb re-derived calls from the 5' RACE reads in MiXCR, one entry per CDR3 protein. The table shows 50,000 to 65,000 distinct CDR3 sequences, with less than 9.5% occurring only once. This clonotype was counted ten times or more. Its antigen remains unidentified. Findings and caveats of the study: The matching step, a VDJdb search, favored anti-spike CD8 responses and missed private and CD4 specificities.

This CDR3 region has 14 residues. Trimming took 4 bases from V and 4 from J, leaving 12 bases between them. Germline-derived CDR1 and CDR2 are ENHRY and SYGVKD. This chain joins TRBV10-3 and TRBJ2-3; D remains ambiguous. The source is an adult who was a healthcare worker with PCR-confirmed SARS-CoV-2 infection or an uninfected control (not recorded which). Sequencing was done on a sample of whole blood. This chain's CDR3 is CAISGPRKADTQYF. CDR3 bases: TGTGCCATCAGTGGACCACGTAAGGCAGATACGCAGTATTTT.